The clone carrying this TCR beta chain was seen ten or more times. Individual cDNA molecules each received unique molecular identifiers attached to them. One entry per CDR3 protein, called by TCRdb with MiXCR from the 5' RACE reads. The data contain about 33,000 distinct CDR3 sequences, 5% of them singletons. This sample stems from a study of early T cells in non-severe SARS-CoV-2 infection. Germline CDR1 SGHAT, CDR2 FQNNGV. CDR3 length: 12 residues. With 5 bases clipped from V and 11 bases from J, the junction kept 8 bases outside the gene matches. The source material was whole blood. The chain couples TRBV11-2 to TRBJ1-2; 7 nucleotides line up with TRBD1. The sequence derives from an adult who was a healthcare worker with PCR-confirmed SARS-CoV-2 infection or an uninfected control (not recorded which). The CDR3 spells CASSTWDSPYTF. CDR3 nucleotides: TGTGCCAGCAGCACTTGGGACAGCCCGTACACCTTC.